This TCR beta chain was sequenced during a study of shared clonotypes between healthy human individuals. Points from the study as a whole: Across a handful of donors, naive CD4 shared 5% to 6%, naive CD8 under 4%, memory CD4 more than 2%, memory CD8 0.35% to 0.5%. There were few donors, and this limited the genetic and exposure-history diversity represented.

This clone came up once. Its antigen is unidentified. The CDR3 has 15 residues. Trimming stripped 4 bases from V and 2 bases from J, with 12 bases between. Germline-derived CDR1 and CDR2 are SNHLY and FYNNEI. Naive CD4+ cells were CD45RA-selected; the remaining cells were memory. Only in-frame clones appear in the TCRdb table, and some are missing; sequencing was by immunoSEQ multiplex PCR. The repertoire includes some 2.1 million clones, approximately 95% of them detected once, and 0.1% to 0.15% sits in the top ten. Sequencing was carried out using naive CD4+ T cells sorted from blood. The subset was: CD45RA+ positively selected. The gene calls are TRBV2 and TRBJ1-5; D call uncertain. This receptor was taken from a man aged 18 to 35 in good health. Here the CDR3 reads CASSALGGGNQPQHF. In DNA form, the CDR3 reads TGTGCCAGCAGTGCGCTGGGCGGAGGCAATCAGCCCCAGCATTTT.